Below are 29 T cell receptor beta chains sequenced from a single sample in a study of graft-versus-host responses after intestinal transplantation. Sequencing used immunoSEQ multiplex PCR; TCRdb keeps in-frame clones, though not all of them. The data show tens of thousands of clones, roughly 90% seen once. No cognate antigen is known for these TCRs. The input for sequencing was unstimulated CD4+ T cells sorted from spleen or lymph node cells, taken before intestinal transplant. These receptors all come from a human donor who received an intestinal transplant.

The chain links TRBV7-6 to TRBJ2-1, with D possibly being TRBD1 (7 bases). CDR1 and CDR2 from the germline V gene are SGHVS and FNYEAQ. The CDR3 spans 13 residues. V lost 7 bases and J 3 bases, leaving 10 bases between the germline ends. The DNA for the CDR3 is TGTGCCAGCACCCAGGGGGGCTACAATGAGCAGTTCTTC. It is translated as CASTQGGYNEQFF.

V and J are TRBV5-1 and TRBJ2-3; 8 nucleotides align to TRBD2. The CDR3 is 15 residues long. The J segment lost 5 bases and the V segment lost 4 bases, leaving 9 bases of the junction unmatched. CDR1 SGHRS and CDR2 YFSETQ come from the germline V gene. CDR3 residues: CASSLTGGPGDTQYF. CDR3 DNA: TGCGCCAGCAGCCTAACGGGGGGGCCGGGAGATACGCAGTATTTT.

V gene TRBV21-1 combines with J gene TRBJ1-5. TRBV21-1 is listed as a pseudogene. The CDR3 is made up of 14 amino acids. The CDR3 DNA reads as TGTGCCAGCAGCAAAGAGGAGGGTGTACAGCCCCAGCATTTT. Its protein is CASSKEEGVQPQHF.

V gene TRBV5-1 combines with J gene TRBJ2-1; 8 nucleotides agree with TRBD2. J gave up 8 bases and V 2 bases, and 6 bases lay outside the gene matches. This CDR3 is built from 14 residues. Germline CDR1 and CDR2: SGHRS and YFSETQ. CDR3 region: CASSLGAGVDEQFF. The CDR3 DNA reads as TGCGCCAGCAGCTTAGGAGCGGGGGTGGATGAGCAGTTCTTC.

The chain is built from TRBV9 and TRBJ1-1; TRBD1 matches 9 bases. This CDR3 comprises 16 residues. The ends lost 3 bases at V and 4 bases at J; junction bases unmatched: 10. Germline assignment: CDR1 SGDLS and CDR2 YYNGEE. CDR3 sequence (DNA): TGTGCCAGCAGCGCCGGGACAGGGCTCGGTGGCACTGAAGCTTTCTTT. It yields the protein CASSAGTGLGGTEAFF.

This clone was seen once. The chain is built from TRBV10-2 and TRBJ2-1; D is ambiguous. V lost 2 bases and J 7 bases, leaving 15 bases between the germline ends. CDR1 and CDR2 from the germline V gene are WSHSY and SAAADI. There are 15 residues in the CDR3. The CDR3: CASSEVGLVGNEQFF. DNA for the CDR3: TGCGCCAGCAGTGAGGTTGGTCTAGTGGGTAATGAGCAGTTCTTC.

CDR3 amino acids: CASSSKSRLGSPGLAFF. The CDR3 coding sequence is TGTGCCAGCAGCAGCAAGTCGCGACTAGGGTCCCCGGGGTTGGCTTTCTTT. The gene calls are TRBV13 and TRBJ1-1; no clear D gene. The CDR3 has 17 amino acids. Looked up from germline, CDR1 is PRHDT and CDR2 is FYEKMQ (reference sequence). Trimming left V 5 bases short and J 11 bases short, with 30 bases between.

This chain joins TRBV7-9 and TRBJ1-1; D not certain. Deletions cut 3 bases from V and 4 bases from J, with 6 bases between. This CDR3 has 12 amino acids. Germline CDR1 SEHNR, CDR2 FQNEAQ (reference sequence). The CDR3 sequence: CASSFESTEAFF. In DNA, the CDR3 is TGTGCCAGCAGCTTTGAGAGCACTGAAGCTTTCTTT. Based on the CDR3 plus reference TRBV7-9 and TRBJ1-1, the full variable domain is DTGVSQNPRHKITKRGQNVTFRCDPISEHNRLYWYRQTLGQGPEFLTYFQNEAQLEKSRLLSDRFSAERPKGSFSTLEIQRTEQGDSAMYLCASSFESTEAFFGQGTRLTVV.

The DNA of the CDR3 is TGTGCCAGCAGTCCAACAAAGAGAGGGGAGACCCAGTACTTC. Amino acid sequence: CASSPTKRGETQYF. The J gene is TRBJ2-5, the V gene TRBV6-5, with D maybe TRBD2 (5 bases). The V end lost 5 bases, the J end lost 5 bases, and 15 bases lay between the germline ends. The CDR3 consists of 14 residues. Germline V CDR1 and CDR2: MNHEY, SVGAGI.

In its sample, this clone was seen once. The chain joins TRBV18 to TRBJ1-2; D perhaps matches TRBD1 (5 bases). The CDR3 consists of 15 residues. Per the germline V gene, CDR1 is KGHSH and CDR2 is LQKENI. V lost 3 bases to trimming and J lost 3 bases, with 14 bases between them. The CDR3 sequence: CASSPGQGVDYGYTF. The CDR3 DNA sequence: TGTGCCAGCTCACCCGGCCAGGGCGTGGACTATGGCTACACCTTC.

The gene calls are TRBV10-2 and TRBJ1-5, with TRBD1 matching 12 bases. Trimming removed 4 bases from V and 6 bases from J; junction bases left unmatched: 7. Germline values: CDR1 WSHSY, CDR2 SAAADI. This CDR3 is 16 amino acids long. This chain's CDR3 is CASSGGQGAGGQPQHF. In DNA form, the CDR3 reads TGCGCCAGCAGTGGGGGACAGGGGGCGGGTGGTCAGCCCCAGCATTTT.

This clone has just a few counts. The rearrangement uses TRBV15 and TRBJ2-7, with 14 bases that match TRBD2. This CDR3 is 17 amino acids long. Trimming took 0 bases from V and 5 from J; bases not matched to a gene: 6. The germline V gene encodes CDR1 LNHNV and CDR2 YYDKDF (reference sequence). CDR3 in amino acids: CATSRDPGTSGGHEQYF. The CDR3 DNA reads as TGTGCCACCAGCAGAGATCCCGGGACTAGCGGGGGCCACGAGCAGTACTTC.

V usage is TRBV7-2 and J usage is TRBJ2-1, with 8 bases identical to TRBD2. After removal of 5 bases from V and 8 bases from J, the junction contained 11 bases not matched to a gene. The CDR3 covers 15 residues. CDR1 SGHTA and CDR2 FQGNSA come from the germline V gene. The CDR3 DNA sequence: TGTGCCAGCAGCCCGGGACTAGGCTTCGCCTATGAGCAGTTCTTC. Encoded protein: CASSPGLGFAYEQFF.

V gene TRBV7-3 combines with J gene TRBJ1-1; 9 bases are shared with TRBD1. J was trimmed by 1 base and V by 5 bases; bases with no gene match: 5. Germline V CDR1 and CDR2: SGHTA, FQGTGA. The CDR3 contains 15 residues. CDR3 residues: CASSPGTGPNTEAFF. The CDR3 coding sequence is TGTGCCAGCAGCCCCGGGACAGGGCCGAACACTGAAGCTTTCTTT.

The chain joins TRBV7-6 to TRBJ1-6, with 9 nucleotides matching TRBD1. The CDR3 totals 13 residues. In germline, CDR1 is SGHVS, CDR2 FNYEAQ. V lost 5 bases to trimming and J lost 9 bases; unmatched junction nucleotides: 2. CDR3 in amino acids: CASSPTGGSPLHF. CDR3 sequence (DNA): TGTGCCAGCAGCCCGACAGGGGGTTCACCCCTCCACTTT.

The J gene is TRBJ2-6, the V gene TRBV5-1; 8 nucleotides align to TRBD2. The junction had 11 bases not matched to a gene; V was cut back by 3 bases and J by 3 bases. Germline V gene lookup returns CDR1 SGHRS and CDR2 YFSETQ. This CDR3 has 18 amino acids. The CDR3 protein is CASSSGSSGVIGANVLTF. CDR3 DNA: TGCGCCAGCAGCTCGGGGAGTAGCGGGGTAATTGGGGCCAACGTCCTGACTTTC.

The chain employs TRBV6-6 and TRBJ1-1; D call uncertain. This CDR3 region has 13 residues. V lost 3 bases, J lost 1 base, and 6 bases lay in between. CDR1 is MNHNY and CDR2 is SVGAGI in the germline V gene (reference sequence). The CDR3 sequence is CASSYVANTEAFF. The CDR3 DNA follows: TGTGCCAGCAGTTATGTGGCGAACACTGAAGCTTTCTTT.

This clone has only one observation. This sequence joins TRBV19 and TRBJ2-1, with TRBD1 as a possible D gene (7 bases). Germline CDR1 reads LNHDA; CDR2 reads SQIVND (reference sequence). The CDR3 sequence is 15 residues long. The germline V and J ends were trimmed by 5 bases and 5 bases, with 16 bases remaining between them. CDR3 in DNA: TGTGCCAGTAGTGAACAGGGGAGGATGGACAATGAGCAGTTCTTC. Its protein product is CASSEQGRMDNEQFF.

The rearrangement links TRBV4-1 to TRBJ1-5; 7 nucleotides align to TRBD1. V shed 0 bases, J shed 6 bases, and the junction held 11 bases outside the gene matches. Germline-derived CDR1 and CDR2 are MGHRA and YSYEKL. The CDR3 sequence is 17 residues long. Written as DNA, the CDR3 is TGCGCCAGCAGCCAAGAAACGGTAATAGGGGGCAGTCAGCCCCAGCATTTT. This codes for CASSQETVIGGSQPQHF.

The CDR3 DNA is TGTGCCAGCAGGTCGTGCGGAACTAGCAATCAGCCCCAGCATTTT. Amino acids: CASRSCGTSNQPQHF. The chain links TRBV6-4 to TRBJ1-5; no firm D call. V lost 6 bases and J lost 0, with 12 bases in between. There are 15 residues in the CDR3. In germline, CDR1 is MRHNA, CDR2 SNTAGT.

The chain is built from TRBV13 and TRBJ2-7, with a tentative D call TRBD2 (5 bases). The CDR3 runs to 15 residues. Germline lookup yields CDR1 PRHDT and CDR2 FYEKMQ (reference sequence). Trimming pared 1 base from V and 4 bases from J, leaving 14 bases between. In DNA form, the CDR3 reads TGTGCCAGCAGCTTAGACGGAGGTTCGGGATACGAGCAGTACTTC. Encoded protein: CASSLDGGSGYEQYF. Together with reference TRBV13 and TRBJ2-7, the CDR3 gives the full variable domain: AAGVIQSPRHLIKEKRETATLKCYPIPRHDTVYWYQQGPGQDPQFLISFYEKMQSDKGSIPDRFSAQQFSDYHSELNMSSLELGDSALYFCASSLDGGSGYEQYFGPGTRLTVT.

This clone was found a few times. The rearrangement joins TRBV29-1 to TRBJ1-4; 8 nucleotides agree with TRBD1. The trim removed 5 bases at V and 7 bases at J, leaving 3 bases unmatched. The CDR3 is 12 residues long. Germline assignment: CDR1 SQVTM and CDR2 ANQGSEA. CDR3 amino acids: CSVSGGSEKLFF. The CDR3 nucleotides are TGCAGCGTTTCAGGGGGCTCTGAAAAACTGTTTTTT.

This chain links TRBV11-2 with TRBJ2-5; the D is unclear. The CDR3 has 14 residues. Trimming left V 0 bases short and J 7 bases short, with 12 bases between. Germline CDR1 reads SGHAT; CDR2 reads FQNNGV. CDR3: CASSLEATSGTQYF. The DNA of the CDR3 is TGTGCCAGCAGCTTAGAAGCGACGTCGGGGACCCAGTACTTC.

This sequence joins TRBV5-1 and TRBJ1-1, with 9 positions matching TRBD1. The CDR3 covers 13 residues. Germline V CDR1 and CDR2: SGHRS, YFSETQ. Germline trimming cut 5 bases from V and 4 bases from J; bases unmatched to any gene: 3. The CDR3 nucleotides are TGCGCCAGCAGGCTGGACAGGGGCACTGAAGCTTTCTTT. Amino acids: CASRLDRGTEAFF.

Only one count was recorded for this clone. This chain uses TRBV2 with TRBJ1-2; D not certain. This CDR3 region has 11 residues. CDR1 and CDR2 from the germline V gene are SNHLY and FYNNEI. V lost 4 bases to trimming and J lost 11 bases, with 11 bases between them. The CDR3: CASSGFQRYTF. The CDR3 DNA reads TGTGCCAGCAGTGGGTTCCAGCGGTACACCTTC.

The chain is built from TRBV6-1 and TRBJ1-4, with a weak D call TRBD1 (5 bases). CDR3 length: 15 residues. Germline V gene data show CDR1 as MNHNS and CDR2 as SASEGT. Trimming removed 11 bases at V and 0 bases at J, with 16 bases between. The CDR3 loop reads CAGRQTQATNEKLFF. Here the CDR3 DNA reads TGTGCCGGACGACAGACCCAAGCAACTAATGAAAAACTGTTTTTT.

A single count supports this clone. This sequence joins TRBV5-1 and TRBJ1-1, with 7 bases identical to TRBD1. CDR1 SGHRS and CDR2 YFSETQ come from the germline V gene. This CDR3 is built from 13 residues. J lost 7 bases, V lost 1 base, and 4 bases had no gene match. CDR3 region: CASSLMAGGEAFF. CDR3 coding DNA: TGCGCCAGCAGCTTGATGGCAGGGGGTGAAGCTTTCTTT.

This chain connects TRBV19 to TRBJ1-2, with a possible D match to TRBD1 (6 bases). Germline CDR1 is LNHDA and CDR2 is SQIVND (reference sequence). The CDR3 is 13 residues long. V lost 6 bases and J lost 3, with 11 bases in between. The DNA of the CDR3 is TGTGCCAGTAGCCTGGGACACGACTATGGCTACACCTTC. As protein: CASSLGHDYGYTF.

The chain is built from TRBV19 and TRBJ1-2; D is undetermined. The germline V gene has CDR1 LNHDA and CDR2 SQIVND (reference sequence). Trimming stripped 11 bases from V and 0 bases from J, with 13 bases between. The CDR3 is made up of 13 amino acids. CDR3 bases: TGTGCCTCCACCCCGGGGTCTAACTATGGCTACACCTTC. Translated, it gives CASTPGSNYGYTF.